The 10 T cell receptor beta chains given below trace back to one sample, sequenced in a study of T cell repertoires and HLA-DP antigens (dated by TCRdb to 2017 to 2018). Antigen specificity for these receptors is unknown. Receptors were amplified or captured by the immunoSEQ multiplex PCR assay. TCRdb retrieved this table from immuneACCESS and kept in-frame rearrangements only. Not all clones are present; in checked studies, unresolved V genes account for under half, and no reason is known for the remainder. This sample holds about 120,000 clones; over 90% were observed only once. The ten largest clonotypes hold about 0.27% of the sample. Source material: CD4+ T cells from PBMCs. Every receptor here comes from a woman under 30 in good health and CMV-seronegative.

J is TRBJ1-5 and V is TRBV5-1, with D possibly matching TRBD1 (5 bases). This CDR3 has 13 amino acids. The germline V and J ends were trimmed by 4 bases and 3 bases, with 8 bases remaining between them. Germline values: CDR1 SGHRS, CDR2 YFSETQ. CDR3 in amino acids: CASSGGDNQPQHF. CDR3 nucleotide sequence: TGCGCCAGCAGCGGGGGGGACAATCAGCCCCAGCATTTT.

A note on this clone: This sample includes further DNA sequences coding for the same CDR3. The chain employs TRBV6-1 and TRBJ2-2; the D is unclear. The CDR3 is 13 residues long. CDR1 and CDR2 (germline): MNHNS, SASEGT. V shed 5 bases and J shed 2 bases, with 6 bases lying between them. The CDR3, as DNA: TGTGCCAGCAGTTGGGGTAACACCGGGGAGCTGTTTTTT. Amino acids: CASSWGNTGELFF.

This chain uses TRBV29-1 with TRBJ2-1; weak D call: TRBD1 (6 bases). The germline gives CDR1 SQVTM, CDR2 ANQGSEA. This CDR3 spans 14 amino acids. Trimming cost V 4 bases and J 1 base, with 11 bases left between them. This CDR3 is CSVAVDRSYNEQFF. The CDR3 coding sequence is TGCAGCGTTGCTGTCGACAGGTCCTACAATGAGCAGTTCTTC.

The rearrangement joins TRBV25-1 to TRBJ1-4; TRBD1 aligns across 9 bases. The CDR3 extends over 15 amino acids. Germline V gene lookup returns CDR1 MGHDK and CDR2 SYGVNS. Germline trimming cut 2 bases from V and 5 bases from J; bases unmatched to any gene: 3. DNA of the CDR3: TGTGCCAGCAGTGAACCCGGGACAGGGAATGAAAAACTGTTTTTT. Protein product: CASSEPGTGNEKLFF.

This clone came up once. V usage is TRBV6-1 and J usage is TRBJ2-3; no definite D call. Germline V gene data show CDR1 as MNHNS and CDR2 as SASEGT. Trimming removed 7 bases at V and 5 bases at J, with 10 bases between. The CDR3 is made up of 12 amino acids. The CDR3 loop reads CASTERQDTQYF. In nucleotides, the CDR3 is TGTGCCAGCACCGAAAGGCAAGATACGCAGTATTTT.

The chain employs TRBV28 and TRBJ2-7, with 7 bases that match TRBD1. V lost 7 bases, J lost 2 bases, and 11 bases stayed unmatched. The germline V gene has CDR1 MDHEN and CDR2 SYDVKM. The CDR3 consists of 15 residues. CDR3 loop: CASTLTGALPYEQYF. The DNA for the CDR3 is TGTGCCAGCACCCTAACAGGGGCTCTTCCCTACGAGCAGTACTTC.

The rearrangement joins TRBV7-9 to TRBJ1-5; the D gene is possibly TRBD1 (6 bases). Germline lookup yields CDR1 SEHNR and CDR2 FQNEAQ (reference sequence). The CDR3 sequence is 14 residues long. V lost 5 bases and J lost 1, with 9 bases in between. The CDR3 DNA follows: TGTGCCAGCAGCACACAGGGAAGCAATCAGCCCCAGCATTTT. Translation gives CASSTQGSNQPQHF.

The V call is TRBV11-2, the J call TRBJ1-4, with D perhaps matching TRBD1 (6 bases). Per germline, CDR1 SGHAT and CDR2 FQNNGV. This CDR3 contains 14 residues. Trimming removed 2 bases at V and 8 bases at J, with 12 bases between. The CDR3 DNA follows: TGTGCCAGCAGCTTACAGGGGAGAGGCGAAAAACTGTTTTTT. It codes for CASSLQGRGEKLFF.

CDR3 in amino acids: CASTTSGRSSYEQYF. CDR3 DNA: TGTGCCAGTACGACTAGCGGGCGGAGCTCCTACGAGCAGTACTTC. The chain combines TRBV6-1 with TRBJ2-7; 10 positions match TRBD2. With 9 bases clipped from V and 0 bases from J, the junction kept 8 bases outside the gene matches. The germline V gene has CDR1 MNHNS and CDR2 SASEGT. The CDR3 totals 15 residues.

V gene TRBV11-2 combines with J gene TRBJ1-3, with D maybe TRBD1 (5 bases). This CDR3 region has 15 residues. The germline V and J ends were trimmed by 2 bases and 7 bases, with 15 bases remaining between them. The V gene's germline CDR1 is SGHAT and CDR2 FQNNGV. This chain's CDR3 is CASSLIKGAQNTIYF. In DNA form, the CDR3 reads TGTGCCAGCAGCTTAATTAAAGGGGCGCAGAACACCATATATTTT.